Described below is a single TCR beta chain sequence and its context. Under the authors' procedure: For nucleated cells, counts were estimated from reference gene primer amplification. Sequencing was performed with immunoSEQ multiplex PCR; in TCRdb, only in-frame clones are kept and a portion is missing. The DNA was the basis for D and trimming; V, J and clone size are from that table. Of about 45,000 clones detected, under 90% appear once; the ten largest clones hold 40% to 45%. This sample is drawn from a study of blood T cell repertoires in COVID-19. Study summary: Specimens from acute and convalescent COVID-19 originated in the United States, Italy and Spain. Sources were T cells, B-cell-depleted T cells, or PBMCs; the material itself was cDNA or gDNA.

CDR3 length equals 17 residues. From germline, CDR1 is ENHRY and CDR2 SYGVKD. The J segment lost 4 bases and the V segment lost 7 bases, leaving 12 bases of the junction unmatched. Sequencing input: peripheral blood. The V gene is TRBV10-3, the J gene TRBJ2-2; 10 bases agree with TRBD2. This sequence originates from a human donor in a cohort sampled during active COVID-19. CDR3 bases: TGTGCCATCAAAAACAGCGGGGGGGCGGAGGCCACCGGGGAGCTGTTTTTT. Translating gives CAIKNSGGAEATGELFF.